One and the same sample provided the 30 T cell receptor beta chains below, sequenced in a study of T cell responses to AZD1222 COVID-19 vaccine. The data were produced by immunoSEQ multiplex PCR, yet TCRdb's version contains in-frame clones alone and is incomplete. This sample carries over 150,000 clones, about nine tenths of them seen once, and the ten largest clones take over 15%. This sample comprised peripheral blood, obtained on day 0 of AZD1222 vaccination. These receptors all come from an adult in good health.

DNA of the CDR3: TGTGCCTGGAGCGAGGGCCAGAGTAGCAATCAGCCCCAGCATTTT. Protein sequence: CAWSEGQSSNQPQHF. The chain is built from TRBV30 and TRBJ1-5, with D unresolved. CDR3 size: 15 residues. Germline CDR1 reads GTSNPN; CDR2 reads SVGIG (reference sequence). The germline V and J ends were trimmed by 3 bases and 0 bases, with 12 bases remaining between them.

This chain joins TRBV9 and TRBJ2-2; D remains ambiguous. From germline, CDR1 is SGDLS and CDR2 YYNGEE. The CDR3 extends over 13 amino acids. Trimming removed 0 bases at V and 4 bases at J, with 4 bases between. The CDR3 region has the DNA TGTGCCAGCAGCGTAGTAGCCACCGGGGAGCTGTTTTTT. This translates into CASSVVATGELFF.

CDR3 residues: CASSPQRTAQYF. DNA of the CDR3: TGTGCCAGCAGCCCACAAAGGACAGCGCAGTATTTT. The chain couples TRBV14 to TRBJ2-3; weak D call: TRBD1 (6 bases). Trimming took off 4 bases at V and 10 bases at J, with 12 bases between the two ends. Germline lookup yields CDR1 SGHDN and CDR2 FVKESK. The CDR3 runs 12 residues.

This chain links TRBV11-3 with TRBJ2-3, with TRBD2 matching over 12 bases. This CDR3 has 15 residues. Germline trimming cut 2 bases from V and 4 bases from J; bases unmatched to any gene: 1. The germline gives CDR1 SGHNT, CDR2 YENEEA. The CDR3 DNA follows: TGTGCCAGCAGCTTACTAGCGGGGGGGCCAGATACGCAGTATTTT. Translating gives CASSLLAGGPDTQYF. Supplemented by reference TRBV11-3 and TRBJ2-3, the full variable domain reads EAGVVQSPRYKIIEKKQPVAFWCNPISGHNTLYWYLQNLGQGPELLIRYENEEAVDDSQLPKDRFSAERLKGVDSTLKIQPAELGDSAVYLCASSLLAGGPDTQYFGPGTRLTVL.

In its sample, this clone was seen once. V is TRBV28 and J is TRBJ1-1, with 8 bases identical to TRBD1. Germline CDR1 MDHEN, CDR2 SYDVKM. The CDR3 covers 16 residues. Trimming cost V 1 base and J 1 base; bases outside gene matches: 5. Here the CDR3 DNA reads TGTGCCAGCAGTTTATCGTCCGGGACAGGGAACACTGAAGCTTTCTTT. Protein: CASSLSSGTGNTEAFF. The full variable domain, in which reference TRBV28 and TRBJ1-1 provide the parts outside the CDR3, is DVKVTQSSRYLVKRTGEKVFLECVQDMDHENMFWYRQDPGLGLRLIYFSYDVKMKEKGDIPEGYSVSREKKERFSLILESASTNQTSMYLCASSLSSGTGNTEAFFGQGTRLTVV.

This chain uses TRBV7-2 with TRBJ2-1; the D gene is possibly TRBD2 (6 bases). Per germline, CDR1 SGHTA and CDR2 FQGNSA. The CDR3 spans 19 residues. The V gene lost 1 base and the J gene lost 0 bases, with 19 bases spanning the gap. DNA for the CDR3: TGTGCCAGCAGCTTAGAGGGCTGGGGAGGCCTGGTCTCCTACAATGAGCAGTTCTTC. Protein product: CASSLEGWGGLVSYNEQFF.

This clone was seen once. The chain has TRBV7-8 and TRBJ1-4; D gene uncertain. CDR3 length: 13 residues. Germline V gene sequence: CDR1 SGHVS, CDR2 FQNEAQ. Trimming shortened V by 2 bases and J by 5 bases, and 6 bases separated the two germline ends. CDR3 DNA: TGTGCCAGCAGCTTAACCGTGAATGAAAAACTGTTTTTT. Protein sequence: CASSLTVNEKLFF.

The rearrangement joins TRBV12-5 to TRBJ1-1; D perhaps matches TRBD1 (6 bases). V was pared by 2 bases and J by 5 bases, with 9 bases between. The CDR3 extends over 13 amino acids. Germline V gene lookup returns CDR1 LGHNT and CDR2 FRNRAP. DNA for the CDR3: TGTGCTAGTGGTTTGCACAGGGTTACTGAAGCTTTCTTT. Translating it yields CASGLHRVTEAFF.

This clone was observed a single time. The chain couples TRBV3-1 (or the pseudogene TRBV3-2) to TRBJ1-2; no firm D call. The CDR3 extends over 13 amino acids. V was pared by 1 base and J by 5 bases, with 8 bases between. From germline, CDR1 is LGHDT and CDR2 YNNKEL (reference sequence). DNA of the CDR3: TGTGCCAGCAGCCAAGGGTTAGGGTATGGCTACACCTTC. It specifies CASSQGLGYGYTF.

The rearrangement links TRBV6-5 to TRBJ2-7, with 7 bases identical to TRBD1. This CDR3 has 14 amino acids. J was trimmed by 6 bases and V by 2 bases; bases with no gene match: 7. CDR1 is MNHEY, CDR2 SVGAGI, per germline. As DNA, the CDR3 is TGTGCCAGCAGTTACCCGGACAGGTCGGGCGAGCAGTACTTC. Encoded protein: CASSYPDRSGEQYF.

CDR3 region: CASSSRTSGSGFSYNEQFF. CDR3 DNA sequence: TGTGCCAGCAGCTCTAGGACTAGCGGGAGCGGCTTTTCCTACAATGAGCAGTTCTTC. The chain is built from TRBV11-3 and TRBJ2-1, with 13 bases fitting TRBD2. Germline CDR1 SGHNT, CDR2 YENEEA. This CDR3 contains 19 residues. The V segment lost 4 bases and the J segment 1 base; nucleotides outside the gene matches: 10.

The V gene is TRBV5-4, the J gene TRBJ2-7; 7 nucleotides agree with TRBD2. The CDR3 runs to 15 residues. The germline gives CDR1 SGHNT, CDR2 YYREEE (reference sequence). Trimming removed 4 bases from V and 0 bases from J; junction bases left unmatched: 7. The DNA for the CDR3 is TGTGCCAGCAGCGTCAAGGGACTACACTCCTACGAGCAGTACTTC. Translating it yields CASSVKGLHSYEQYF.

The rearrangement joins TRBV28 to TRBJ1-2; tentative D call: TRBD1 (5 bases). The length of the CDR3 is 17 residues. The germline V and J ends were trimmed by 2 bases and 2 bases, with 18 bases remaining between them. In germline, CDR1 is MDHEN, CDR2 SYDVKM. The CDR3 DNA reads as TGTGCCAGCAGTTTAGAACCCCCCAGGACACCGAACTATGGCTACACCTTC. Translation: CASSLEPPRTPNYGYTF.

V and J are TRBV29-1 and TRBJ1-1; TRBD1 matches at 7 bases. Germline loops: CDR1 SQVTM, CDR2 ANQGSEA. The CDR3 runs 12 residues. The V and J ends lost 2 bases and 6 bases, in that order; junction bases with no gene match: 3. The CDR3 sequence: CSVERQGSEAFF. The CDR3 DNA follows: TGCAGCGTTGAAAGACAGGGCTCTGAAGCTTTCTTT.

This chain uses TRBV3-1 (or the pseudogene TRBV3-2) with TRBJ1-3, with D unresolved. The CDR3 has 14 amino acids. The V end lost 5 bases, the J end lost 0 bases, and 8 bases lay between the germline ends. Germline-derived CDR1 and CDR2 are LGHDT and YNNKEL (reference sequence). CDR3 coding DNA: TGTGCCAGCAGCTATGGGAGCTCTGGAAACACCATATATTTT. Protein sequence: CASSYGSSGNTIYF.

The CDR3 coding sequence is TGTGCCAGCCGACCCGGGACAGGGAGCAATCAGCCCCAGCATTTT. Translation gives CASRPGTGSNQPQHF. This chain joins TRBV9 and TRBJ1-5, with 9 bases identical to TRBD1. The V segment lost 7 bases and the J segment 1 base; nucleotides outside the gene matches: 6. Germline V CDR1 and CDR2: SGDLS, YYNGEE. There are 15 residues in the CDR3.

This clone was observed a handful of times. The rearrangement links TRBV4-1 to TRBJ1-5; TRBD1 matches 10 bases. The CDR3 is 20 residues long. The trim removed 2 bases at V and 0 bases at J, leaving 13 bases unmatched. Germline lookup yields CDR1 MGHRA and CDR2 YSYEKL. CDR3 region: CASSQLPTGGGIYSNQPQHF. For the CDR3, the DNA is TGCGCCAGCAGCCAACTACCGACAGGGGGCGGCATCTATAGCAATCAGCCCCAGCATTTT.

This clone was observed a single time. The chain is built from TRBV14 and TRBJ2-1; TRBD2 might be the D (6 bases). CDR3 size: 14 residues. Per the germline V gene, CDR1 is SGHDN and CDR2 is FVKESK. V lost 9 bases and J lost 3, with 15 bases in between. Here the CDR3 DNA reads TGTGCCAGGGCGGGGTTAGCGGTCTACAATGAGCAGTTCTTC. Translated, it gives CARAGLAVYNEQFF.

J is TRBJ1-5 and V is TRBV7-2; D may be TRBD1 (5 bases). The CDR3 totals 13 residues. The ends were cut back, 4 bases at V and 5 bases at J, with 9 bases in the middle. From germline, CDR1 is SGHTA and CDR2 FQGNSA. CDR3 amino acids: CASSSMGDQPQHF. CDR3 DNA: TGTGCCAGCAGCTCAATGGGGGATCAGCCCCAGCATTTT.

The chain carries TRBV12-3 or TRBV12-4 and TRBJ1-2; D uncertain. The germline V and J ends were trimmed by 4 bases and 5 bases, with 8 bases remaining between them. The CDR3 totals 12 residues. The CDR3 bases are TGTGCCAGCAGTTCACAAGTTTATGGCTACACCTTC. This codes for CASSSQVYGYTF.

V gene TRBV27 combines with J gene TRBJ1-6; TRBD1 is a possible D gene (5 bases). V shed 7 bases and J shed 2 bases, with 12 bases lying between them. Per the germline V gene, CDR1 is MNHEY and CDR2 is SMNVEV (reference sequence). The CDR3 length is 15 residues. CDR3 region: CASNAQGAYNSPLHF. The DNA for the CDR3 is TGTGCCAGCAACGCCCAGGGAGCCTATAATTCACCCCTCCACTTT.

The V and J genes are TRBV14 and TRBJ1-3; D gene uncertain. V dropped 4 bases and J dropped 1 base, with 11 bases sitting between them. This CDR3 spans 15 amino acids. The germline gives CDR1 SGHDN, CDR2 FVKESK. As DNA, the CDR3 is TGTGCCAGCAGCCCCACTGGAACTTCTGGAAACACCATATATTTT. Residues: CASSPTGTSGNTIYF.

The chain has TRBV9 and TRBJ1-4, with 8 bases identical to TRBD1. Trimming took 5 bases from V and 7 from J; bases not matched to a gene: 10. This CDR3 contains 15 residues. Germline-derived CDR1 and CDR2 are SGDLS and YYNGEE. CDR3 sequence (DNA): TGTGCCAGCAGATCTACAACAGGGGGTTCTGAAAAACTGTTTTTT. It codes for CASRSTTGGSEKLFF.

This chain connects TRBV6-5 to TRBJ1-1, with 7 bases aligning to TRBD1. V dropped 6 bases and J dropped 8; count of bases not matched to a gene: 9. CDR1 MNHEY and CDR2 SVGAGI come from the germline V gene. There are 13 residues in the CDR3. CDR3 residues: CASSHGTDSEAFF. The CDR3 nucleotides read TGTGCCAGCAGCCATGGGACAGATAGCGAAGCTTTCTTT.

This chain's CDR3 is CASSFLGGYEQYF. The CDR3 DNA reads TGTGCCAGCAGCTTTTTGGGTGGGTACGAGCAGTACTTC. This chain joins TRBV7-8 and TRBJ2-7; D gene ambiguous. The CDR3 has 13 amino acids. Looked up from germline, CDR1 is SGHVS and CDR2 is FQNEAQ. Between the trimmed V and J ends, which lost 3 bases and 4 bases, there was a span of 10 bases.

The chain is built from TRBV18 and TRBJ2-7; D uncertain. V was shortened by 1 base and J by 2 bases, with 9 bases between the two germline ends. The CDR3 consists of 14 residues. Germline loops: CDR1 KGHSH, CDR2 LQKENI. CDR3: CASSPQSLAYEQYF. CDR3 coding DNA: TGTGCCAGCTCACCACAGTCTCTCGCCTACGAGCAGTACTTC.

This clone appeared once. This chain uses TRBV5-1 with TRBJ2-7; possible D gene TRBD2, 6 bases. The CDR3 sequence is 15 residues long. The V gene lost 0 bases and the J gene lost 3 bases, with 13 bases spanning the gap. Germline assignment: CDR1 SGHRS and CDR2 YFSETQ. The CDR3 DNA is TGCGCCAGCAGCTTGGACACGGGAGATCACTACGAGCAGTACTTC. Protein sequence: CASSLDTGDHYEQYF.

The chain has TRBV24-1 and TRBJ2-6; D is perhaps TRBD1 (7 bases). The germline V and J ends were trimmed by 5 bases and 4 bases, with 14 bases remaining between them. The CDR3 consists of 16 residues. The V gene's germline CDR1 is KGHDR and CDR2 SFDVKD. As DNA, the CDR3 is TGTGCCACCAGTGTCGCCAGGGGGGCCGGGGCCAACGTCCTGACTTTC. Translation: CATSVARGAGANVLTF.

This chain uses TRBV11-2 with TRBJ2-6; 8 bases line up with TRBD2. Germline V gene lookup returns CDR1 SGHAT and CDR2 FQNNGV. Trimming cost V 2 bases and J 4 bases; bases outside gene matches: 13. This CDR3 is 19 amino acids long. DNA of the CDR3: TGTGCCAGCAGCTTATATGGGGCGCGACTAGCGACCGGGGCCAACGTCCTGACTTTC. Translated, it gives CASSLYGARLATGANVLTF.

This clone occurred once. This chain joins TRBV30 and TRBJ1-6; D gene ambiguous. V was cut by 6 bases and J by 6 bases, with 9 bases left in between. From germline, CDR1 is GTSNPN and CDR2 SVGIG (reference sequence). CDR3 length: 12 residues. The CDR3 coding sequence is TGTGCCTGCAGACACCTTAATTCACCCCTCCACTTT. It codes for CACRHLNSPLHF.